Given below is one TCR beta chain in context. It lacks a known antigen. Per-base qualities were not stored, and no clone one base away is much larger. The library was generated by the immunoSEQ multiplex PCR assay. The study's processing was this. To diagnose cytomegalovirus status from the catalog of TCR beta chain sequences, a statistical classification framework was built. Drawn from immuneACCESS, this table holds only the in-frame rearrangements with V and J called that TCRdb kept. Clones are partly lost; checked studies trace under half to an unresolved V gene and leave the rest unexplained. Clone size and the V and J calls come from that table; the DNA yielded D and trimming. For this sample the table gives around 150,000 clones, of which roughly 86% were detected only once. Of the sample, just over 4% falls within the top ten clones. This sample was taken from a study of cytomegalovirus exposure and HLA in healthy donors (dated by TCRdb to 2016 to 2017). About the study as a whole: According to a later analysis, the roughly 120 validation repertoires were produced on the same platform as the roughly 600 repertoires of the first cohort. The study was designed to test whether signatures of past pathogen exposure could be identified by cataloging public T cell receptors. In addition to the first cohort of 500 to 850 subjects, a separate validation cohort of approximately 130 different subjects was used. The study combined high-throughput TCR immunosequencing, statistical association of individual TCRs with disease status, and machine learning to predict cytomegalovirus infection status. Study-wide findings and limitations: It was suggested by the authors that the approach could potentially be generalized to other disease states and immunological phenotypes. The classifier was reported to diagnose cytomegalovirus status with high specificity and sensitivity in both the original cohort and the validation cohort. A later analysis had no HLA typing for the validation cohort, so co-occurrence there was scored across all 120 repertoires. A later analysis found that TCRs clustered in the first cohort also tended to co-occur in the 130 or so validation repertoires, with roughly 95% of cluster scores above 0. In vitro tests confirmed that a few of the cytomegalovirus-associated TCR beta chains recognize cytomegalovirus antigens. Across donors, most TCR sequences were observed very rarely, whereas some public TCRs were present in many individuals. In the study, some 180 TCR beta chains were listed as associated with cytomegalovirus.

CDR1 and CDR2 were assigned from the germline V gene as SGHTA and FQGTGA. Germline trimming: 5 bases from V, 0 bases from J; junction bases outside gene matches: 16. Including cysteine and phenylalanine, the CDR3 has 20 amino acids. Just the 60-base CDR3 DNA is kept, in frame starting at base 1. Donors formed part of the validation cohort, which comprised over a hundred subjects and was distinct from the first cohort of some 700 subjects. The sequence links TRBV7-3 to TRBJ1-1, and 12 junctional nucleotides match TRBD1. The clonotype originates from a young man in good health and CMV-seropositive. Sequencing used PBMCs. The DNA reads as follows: TGTGCCAGCAGCCCCCTACCCAGCCGGGACAGGGGGCACATGAACACTGAAGCTTTCTTT. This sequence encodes CASSPLPSRDRGHMNTEAFF.